These 18 T cell receptor beta chains were all obtained from the same sample, sequenced in a study of T cell repertoires in cytomegalovirus infection. TCRdb recomputed calls from the reads with MiXCR, one row per CDR3 protein. This sample has 200,000 to 300,000 distinct CDR3 sequences, with around 12% found just once. Sequencing was done on a sample of PBMCs. The receptors shown here come from a human donor in good health (CMV status not recorded). Some clones in this sample may be carry-over from other donors' samples.

This clonotype was found many times. This sequence joins TRBV7-2 and TRBJ2-3; TRBD2 agrees at 7 bases. The CDR3 has 14 amino acids. Germline lookup yields CDR1 SGHTA and CDR2 FQGNSA. After removal of 3 bases from V and 3 bases from J, the junction contained 3 bases not matched to a gene. The chain's CDR3 is CASSFGRGTDTQYF. CDR3 nucleotides: TGTGCCAGCAGCTTTGGGCGGGGGACAGATACGCAGTATTTT.

This clonotype was seen ten or more times. This CDR3 is CASSLAGLAGDVSYEQYF. The CDR3 bases are TGTGCCAGCAGCTTAGCGGGACTAGCGGGAGATGTGTCCTACGAGCAGTACTTC. The chain carries TRBV7-9 and TRBJ2-7, with 14 bases fitting TRBD2. Trimming removed 0 bases from V and 1 base from J; junction bases left unmatched: 5. The CDR3 covers 18 residues. Germline V CDR1 and CDR2: SEHNR, FQNEAQ (reference sequence).

The chain carries TRBV27 and TRBJ2-5; 7 nucleotides agree with TRBD1. V shed 3 bases, J shed 4 bases, and the junction held 11 bases outside the gene matches. Germline lookup yields CDR1 MNHEY and CDR2 SMNVEV (reference sequence). This CDR3 is 16 amino acids long. For the CDR3, the DNA is TGTGCCAGCAGTTTTATCGCCGCCAGGGGGAGAGAGACCCAGTACTTC. It codes for CASSFIAARGRETQYF.

This clonotype was seen repeatedly, ten times or more. This sequence joins TRBV5-6 and TRBJ2-1; D unresolved. V lost 0 bases and J lost 12, with 13 bases in between. Germline CDR1 is SGHDT and CDR2 is YYEEEE. The CDR3 sequence is 13 residues long. The CDR3, as DNA: TGTGCCAGCAGCTTGGCAGCGTTGCGTCGGCAGTTCTTC. Protein sequence: CASSLAALRRQFF.

This clonotype was seen many times. J is TRBJ1-5 and V is TRBV7-2; the D gene is possibly TRBD1 (5 bases). The CDR3 is 15 amino acids. Trimming cost V 6 bases and J 2 bases, with 14 bases left between them. Germline loops: CDR1 SGHTA, CDR2 FQGNSA. The CDR3 sequence is CASRATGGGNQPQHF. CDR3 in DNA: TGTGCCAGCAGGGCCACGGGAGGGGGCAATCAGCCCCAGCATTTT.

A note on this clonotype: A much bigger clone sits one base away, suggesting this may be a read error. V usage is TRBV11-1 and J usage is TRBJ2-7; possibly TRBD1 for D (5 bases). The CDR3 loop spans 15 amino acids. The V and J ends lost 5 bases and 4 bases respectively, with 18 bases between them. Germline loops: CDR1 SGHAT, CDR2 FQDESV (reference sequence). The DNA of the CDR3 is TGTGCCAGCAGCCCAGATACGGCAGGGATGTACGAGCAGTACTTC. Encoded protein: CASSPDTAGMYEQYF.

The CDR3 DNA follows: TGCAGTGCTAGAGACCCTACGACTAGCGGGGGCCCCTACGAGCAGTACTTC. Translation: CSARDPTTSGGPYEQYF. The chain links TRBV20-1 to TRBJ2-7; 12 bases map to TRBD2. CDR1 DFQATT and CDR2 SNEGSKA come from the germline V gene (reference sequence). The CDR3 runs 17 residues. J lost 2 bases, V lost 0 bases, and 8 bases had no gene match.

This clonotype has a handful of counts. The chain recombines TRBV14 with TRBJ1-3; no firm D call. The CDR3 is made up of 14 amino acids. The ends were cut back, 5 bases at V and 2 bases at J, with 10 bases in the middle. CDR1 and CDR2 from the germline V gene are SGHDN and FVKESK. In DNA, the CDR3 is TGTGCCAGCAGCTACCGGACCCCTGGAAACACCATATATTTT. Residues: CASSYRTPGNTIYF.

This clonotype showed up many times. The chain carries TRBV7-8 and TRBJ1-2; D not resolved. This CDR3 comprises 15 residues. The germline V gene has CDR1 SGHVS and CDR2 FQNEAQ. V was trimmed by 1 base and J by 0 bases, leaving 9 bases between them. CDR3 sequence reads: CASSLGPEANYGYTF. In DNA, the CDR3 is TGTGCCAGCAGCTTAGGCCCGGAAGCTAACTATGGCTACACCTTC.

This clonotype turned up a few times. V and J are TRBV6-5 and TRBJ1-6; D is undetermined. From germline, CDR1 is MNHEY and CDR2 SVGAGI. V was cut by 7 bases and J by 9 bases, with 19 bases left in between. There are 15 residues in the CDR3. The DNA for the CDR3 is TGTGCCAGCACCACGTCGTACGAGGGTATTTCACCCCTCCACTTT. Encoded protein: CASTTSYEGISPLHF.

This clonotype was detected many times. The V call is TRBV7-8, the J call TRBJ2-7, with D perhaps TRBD1 (5 bases). CDR3 length: 17 residues. Trimming took 5 bases from V and 3 from J, leaving 23 bases between them. Germline CDR1 reads SGHVS; CDR2 reads FQNEAQ. In DNA, the CDR3 is TGTGCCAGCAGCCCCAGGGCGGTCGTGATGTTTGGCTACGAGCAGTACTTC. Protein product: CASSPRAVVMFGYEQYF.

This clonotype has a count of ten or more. The CDR3 spells CASNRPVNTGELFF. CDR3 nucleotide sequence: TGTGCCAGCAATCGACCGGTGAACACCGGGGAGCTGTTTTTT. The V gene is TRBV28, the J gene TRBJ2-2, with no clear D. This CDR3 contains 14 residues. Trimming left V 7 bases short and J 1 base short, with 10 bases between. Per germline, CDR1 MDHEN and CDR2 SYDVKM.

This clonotype was seen a few times. This chain connects TRBV13 to TRBJ1-1; 10 bases map to TRBD1. V shed 3 bases and J 4 bases; nucleotides not matched to a gene: 8. The germline CDR1 and CDR2 sequences are PRHDT and FYEKMQ (reference sequence). CDR3 length: 16 amino acids. In DNA form, the CDR3 reads TGTGCCAGCAGCTTGGGGACAGGGGCTGAGGTCACTGAAGCTTTCTTT. The encoded protein is CASSLGTGAEVTEAFF.

This clonotype was observed many times. V and J are TRBV7-2 and TRBJ1-2; 10 bases fit TRBD1. The CDR3 is 15 amino acids. Per germline, CDR1 SGHTA and CDR2 FQGNSA. Trimming at V came to 5 bases and at J to 3 bases, leaving 6 bases not matched to a gene. DNA of the CDR3: TGTGCCAGCAGCAGGGACAGGGGAGGTGACTATGGCTACACCTTC. Translated, it gives CASSRDRGGDYGYTF.

In its sample, this clonotype was seen many times. The gene calls are TRBV7-8 and TRBJ2-3; no clear D gene. The germline V gene has CDR1 SGHVS and CDR2 FQNEAQ. The length of the CDR3 is 14 residues. V was trimmed by 3 bases and J by 4 bases, leaving 11 bases between them. The CDR3 spells CASSFPDVADTQYF. In DNA, the CDR3 is TGTGCCAGCAGCTTCCCGGACGTGGCAGATACGCAGTATTTT.

The table lists this clonotype with a few counts. The chain uses TRBV2 and TRBJ1-2; perhaps TRBD1 as D (5 bases). Trimming stripped 4 bases from V and 2 bases from J, with 14 bases between. Germline loops: CDR1 SNHLY, CDR2 FYNNEI. This CDR3 is built from 15 residues. The CDR3 is CASSGGGTLNYGYTF. CDR3 in DNA: TGTGCCAGCAGTGGGGGCGGGACTCTAAACTATGGCTACACCTTC.

This clonotype was seen at least ten times. The gene calls are TRBV7-8 and TRBJ1-5; D perhaps matches TRBD1 (5 bases). V was shortened by 1 base and J by 2 bases, with 9 bases between the two germline ends. Germline-derived CDR1 and CDR2 are SGHVS and FQNEAQ. This CDR3 has 15 amino acids. The CDR3 DNA sequence: TGTGCCAGCAGCTTAGAGCAGGGAGGCAATCAGCCCCAGCATTTT. Encoded protein: CASSLEQGGNQPQHF.

This clonotype was counted ten times or more. The chain combines TRBV5-1 with TRBJ1-1, with D perhaps matching TRBD1 (5 bases). Germline-derived CDR1 and CDR2 are SGHRS and YFSETQ. The CDR3 has 16 residues. V gave up 4 bases and J gave up 2 bases, with 18 bases separating them. CDR3 region: CASSAAGGSSNTEAFF. The DNA of the CDR3 is TGCGCCAGCAGCGCCGCGGGGGGATCCTCCAACACTGAAGCTTTCTTT.